This T cell receptor (beta chain) was obtained from a study of blood T cell repertoires in COVID-19. Study-level background: Both acute and convalescent COVID-19 samples were obtained from the United States, Italy and Spain. PBMCs, B-cell-depleted T cells, or T cells were the source of the cDNA or gDNA that made up the material.

Per the germline V gene, CDR1 is MNHNY and CDR2 is SVGAGI (reference sequence). The CDR3 consists of 16 residues. The V segment lost 5 bases and the J segment 2 bases; nucleotides outside the gene matches: 6. As handled by the study authors: Reference gene primer amplification gave estimated nucleated cell counts. The assay was immunoSEQ multiplex PCR, and TCRdb's table has in-frame clones only and misses some. D and trimming come from the DNA, and the V and J calls and clone size come from that table. Here the sample spans about 98,000 clones, about 89% being singletons. This clonotype was obtained from a man aged 50-60 years with acute or convalescent COVID-19. The chain carries TRBV6-6 and TRBJ2-2, with TRBD2 identical over 9 bases. The sequenced material came from peripheral blood. The CDR3 loop reads CASSPSGDGNTGELFF. The CDR3 region has the DNA TGTGCCAGCAGTCCTAGCGGGGATGGAAACACCGGGGAGCTGTTTTTT.